The TCR beta chain described here comes from a study of OX40 agonist ivuxolimab in advanced cancers. Looking at the study overall: In this cohort, patients received ivuxolimab, an agonistic anti-OX40 (CD134) antibody. About 44% of patients had received prior checkpoint inhibitor therapy. Study-wide findings and caveats: In the 0.1 to 3.0 mg/kg range, CD4+ and CD8+ blood T cells had expanded clonally by week 6.

Assay: immunoSEQ multiplex PCR; the TCRdb copy retains only in-frame clones and omits some. The sample shows approximately 76,000 clones, roughly 90% of them seen only once. The CDR3 length is 15 residues. CDR1 is SGHAT and CDR2 is FQNNGV in the germline V gene. The ends were cut back, 4 bases at V and 5 bases at J, with 17 bases in the middle. In the case of this clone: The antigen remains undetermined.

The material sequenced was CD4+ or CD8+ T cells sorted from blood, taken in a trial of the OX40 agonist ivuxolimab. This sequence was found in an adult with an advanced solid tumor such as melanoma, head and neck, liver or kidney cancer. The V call is TRBV11-2, the J call TRBJ2-5; possibly TRBD2 for D (6 bases). CDR3 sequence reads: CASSSSGGSGETQYF. The CDR3 nucleotides read TGTGCCAGCAGCTCGTCTGGGGGGAGTGGGGAGACCCAGTACTTC.